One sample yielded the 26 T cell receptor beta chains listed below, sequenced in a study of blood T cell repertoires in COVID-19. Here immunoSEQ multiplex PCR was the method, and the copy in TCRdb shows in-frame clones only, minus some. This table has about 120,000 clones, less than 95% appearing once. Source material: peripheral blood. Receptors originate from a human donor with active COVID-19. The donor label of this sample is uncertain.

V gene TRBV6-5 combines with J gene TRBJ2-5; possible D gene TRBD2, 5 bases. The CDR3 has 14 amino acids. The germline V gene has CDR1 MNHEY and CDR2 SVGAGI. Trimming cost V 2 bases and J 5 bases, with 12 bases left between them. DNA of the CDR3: TGTGCCAGCAGTTACCTGCGTGGGGAGGAGACCCAGTACTTC. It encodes CASSYLRGEETQYF.

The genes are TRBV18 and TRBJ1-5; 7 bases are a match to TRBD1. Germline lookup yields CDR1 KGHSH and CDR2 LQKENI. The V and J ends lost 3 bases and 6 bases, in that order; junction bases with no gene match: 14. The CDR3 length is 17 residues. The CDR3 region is CASSPPGRGRGGQPQHF. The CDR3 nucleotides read TGTGCCAGCTCACCCCCGGGTAGGGGGCGAGGCGGTCAGCCCCAGCATTTT.

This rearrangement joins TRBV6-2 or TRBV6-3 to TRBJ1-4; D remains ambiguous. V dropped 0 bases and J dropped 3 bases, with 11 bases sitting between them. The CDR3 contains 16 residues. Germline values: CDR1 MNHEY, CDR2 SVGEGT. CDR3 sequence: CASSYSRDRANEKLFF. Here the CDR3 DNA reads TGTGCCAGCAGTTACTCACGAGATCGGGCTAATGAAAAACTGTTTTTT.

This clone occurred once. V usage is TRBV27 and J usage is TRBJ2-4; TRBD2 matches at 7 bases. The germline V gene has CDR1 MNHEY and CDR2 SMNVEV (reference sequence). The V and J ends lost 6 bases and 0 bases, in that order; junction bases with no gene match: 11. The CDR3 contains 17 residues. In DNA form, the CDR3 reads TGTGCCAGCAGACCGGGTCGTGCGGGAGTAGCCAAAAACATTCAGTACTTC. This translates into CASRPGRAGVAKNIQYF.

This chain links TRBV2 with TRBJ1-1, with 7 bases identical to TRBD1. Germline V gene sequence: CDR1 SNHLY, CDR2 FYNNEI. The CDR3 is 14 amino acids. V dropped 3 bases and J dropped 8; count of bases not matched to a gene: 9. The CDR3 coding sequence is TGTGCCAGCAGTGAGGGACAGTTCTTTGGAGAAGCTTTCTTT. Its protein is CASSEGQFFGEAFF.

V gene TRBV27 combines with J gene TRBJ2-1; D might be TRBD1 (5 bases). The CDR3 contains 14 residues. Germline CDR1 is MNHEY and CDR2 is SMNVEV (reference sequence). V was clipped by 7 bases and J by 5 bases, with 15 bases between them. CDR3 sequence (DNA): TGTGCCAGCAAAGTTAGGGGAACCCACAATGAGCAGTTCTTC. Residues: CASKVRGTHNEQFF.

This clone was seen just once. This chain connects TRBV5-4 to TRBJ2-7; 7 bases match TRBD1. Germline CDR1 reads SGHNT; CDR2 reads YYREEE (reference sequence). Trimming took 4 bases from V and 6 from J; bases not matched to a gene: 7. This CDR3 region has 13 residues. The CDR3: CASSTTGKREQYF. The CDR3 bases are TGTGCCAGCAGCACGACAGGGAAACGCGAGCAGTACTTC. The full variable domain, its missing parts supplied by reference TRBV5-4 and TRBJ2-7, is ETGVTQSPTHLIKTRGQQVTLRCSSQSGHNTVSWYQQALGQGPQFIFQYYREEENGRGNFPPRFSGLQFPNYSSELNVNALELDDSALYLCASSTTGKREQYFGPGTRLTVT.

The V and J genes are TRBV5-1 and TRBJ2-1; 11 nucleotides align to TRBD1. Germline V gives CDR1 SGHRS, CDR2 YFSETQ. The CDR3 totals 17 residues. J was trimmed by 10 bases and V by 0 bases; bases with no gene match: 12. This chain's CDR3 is CASSLALGQGARGEQFF. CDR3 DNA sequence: TGCGCCAGCAGCTTGGCCTTAGGACAGGGGGCGCGAGGAGAGCAGTTCTTC.

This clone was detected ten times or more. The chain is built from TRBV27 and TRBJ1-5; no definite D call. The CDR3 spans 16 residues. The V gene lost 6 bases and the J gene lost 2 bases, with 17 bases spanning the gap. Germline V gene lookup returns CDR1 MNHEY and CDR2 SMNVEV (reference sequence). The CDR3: CASRPGARVGNQPQHF. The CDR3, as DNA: TGTGCCAGCAGACCCGGCGCCCGGGTCGGCAATCAGCCCCAGCATTTT.

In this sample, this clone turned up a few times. The CDR3 sequence: CASSYSDPRLAGQPEQYF. The DNA of the CDR3 is TGTGCCAGCAGTTACTCTGATCCCAGACTAGCGGGGCAGCCCGAGCAGTACTTC. V is TRBV6-2 or TRBV6-3 and J is TRBJ2-7; 11 nucleotides align to TRBD2. This CDR3 is 18 amino acids long. The V gene end was trimmed by 0 bases and the J gene end by 6 bases; junction bases not matched to a gene: 13. Germline-derived CDR1 and CDR2 are MNHEY and SVGEGT.

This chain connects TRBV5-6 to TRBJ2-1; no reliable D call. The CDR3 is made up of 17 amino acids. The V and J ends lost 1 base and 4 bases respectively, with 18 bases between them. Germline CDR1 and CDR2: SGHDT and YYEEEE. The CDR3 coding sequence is TGTGCCAGCAGCTTGTTGGGCGTAAACCCTTTTTACAATGAGCAGTTCTTC. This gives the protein CASSLLGVNPFYNEQFF.

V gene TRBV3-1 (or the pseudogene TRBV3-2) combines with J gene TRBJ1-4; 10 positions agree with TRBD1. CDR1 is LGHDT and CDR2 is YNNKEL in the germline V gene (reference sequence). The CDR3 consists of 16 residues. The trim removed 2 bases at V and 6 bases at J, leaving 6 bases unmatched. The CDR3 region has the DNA TGTGCCAGCAGCCAACCCTCCGGGACAGGGGATGAAAAACTGTTTTTT. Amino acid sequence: CASSQPSGTGDEKLFF.

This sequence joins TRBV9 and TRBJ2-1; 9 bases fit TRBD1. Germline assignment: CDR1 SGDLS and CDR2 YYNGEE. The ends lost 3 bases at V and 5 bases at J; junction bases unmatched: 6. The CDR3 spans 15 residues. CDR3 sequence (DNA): TGTGCCAGCAGCGCACAGGGGACAGGGAACAATGAGCAGTTCTTC. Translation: CASSAQGTGNNEQFF.

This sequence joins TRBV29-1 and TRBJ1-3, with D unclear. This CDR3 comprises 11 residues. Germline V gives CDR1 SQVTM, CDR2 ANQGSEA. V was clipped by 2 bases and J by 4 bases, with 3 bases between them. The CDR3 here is CSVEQGNTIYF. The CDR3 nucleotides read TGCAGCGTTGAACAGGGAAACACCATATATTTT.

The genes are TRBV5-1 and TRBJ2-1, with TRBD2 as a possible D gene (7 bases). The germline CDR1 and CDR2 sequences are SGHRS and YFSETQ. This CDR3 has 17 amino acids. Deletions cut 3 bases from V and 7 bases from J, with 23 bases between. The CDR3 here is CASSSILGGGAGNEQFF. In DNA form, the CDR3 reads TGCGCCAGCAGCTCCATTCTTGGAGGGGGGGCGGGTAATGAGCAGTTCTTC.

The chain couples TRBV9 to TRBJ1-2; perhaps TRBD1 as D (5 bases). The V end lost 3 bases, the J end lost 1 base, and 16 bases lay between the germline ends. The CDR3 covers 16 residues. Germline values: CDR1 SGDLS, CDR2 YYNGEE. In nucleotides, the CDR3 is TGTGCCAGCAGCGCCCCTGGGGGAGGGCGTAACTATGGCTACACCTTC. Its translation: CASSAPGGGRNYGYTF.

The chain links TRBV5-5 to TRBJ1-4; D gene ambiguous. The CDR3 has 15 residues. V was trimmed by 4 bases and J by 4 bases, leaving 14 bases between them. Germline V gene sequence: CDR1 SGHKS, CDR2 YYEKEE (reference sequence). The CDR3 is CASSPLGALNEKLFF. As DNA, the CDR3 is TGTGCCAGCAGCCCGCTTGGAGCCCTTAATGAAAAACTGTTTTTT.

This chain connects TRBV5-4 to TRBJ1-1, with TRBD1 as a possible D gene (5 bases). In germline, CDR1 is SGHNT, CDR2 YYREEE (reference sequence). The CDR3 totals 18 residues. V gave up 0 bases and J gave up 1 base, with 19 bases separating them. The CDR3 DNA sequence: TGTGCCAGCAGCTTGGCCTCTGGGCCCGAAGACAGGAACACTGAAGCTTTCTTT. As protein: CASSLASGPEDRNTEAFF.

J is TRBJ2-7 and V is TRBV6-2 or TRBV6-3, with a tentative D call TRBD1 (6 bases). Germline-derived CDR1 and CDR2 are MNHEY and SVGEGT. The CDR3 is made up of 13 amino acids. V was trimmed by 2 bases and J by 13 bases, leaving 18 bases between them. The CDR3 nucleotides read TGTGCCAGCAGTTACCAGGGGACGTCTACCCAATACTTC. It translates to CASSYQGTSTQYF.

DNA of the CDR3: TGTGCCAGCAGCGTAGGAGCCCAGCGGGGGTACGAGCAGTACTTC. Translated, it gives CASSVGAQRGYEQYF. This chain joins TRBV9 and TRBJ2-7, with 8 nucleotides matching TRBD2. This CDR3 has 15 amino acids. Trimming removed 0 bases from V and 4 bases from J; junction bases left unmatched: 6. Germline lookup yields CDR1 SGDLS and CDR2 YYNGEE.

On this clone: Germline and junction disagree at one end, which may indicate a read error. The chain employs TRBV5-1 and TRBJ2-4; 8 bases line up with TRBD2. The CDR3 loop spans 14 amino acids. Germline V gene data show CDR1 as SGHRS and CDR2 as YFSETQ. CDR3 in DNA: TGCGCCAGCAGCTTGGCCCTCGGGGTAGCGGGGTTGGACTTC. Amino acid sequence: CASSLALGVAGLDF.

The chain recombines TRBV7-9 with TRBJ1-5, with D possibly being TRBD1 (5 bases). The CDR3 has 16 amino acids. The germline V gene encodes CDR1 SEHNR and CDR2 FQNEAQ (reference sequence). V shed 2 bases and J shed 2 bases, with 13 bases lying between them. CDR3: CASSLWGRGGNQPQHF. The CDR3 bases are TGTGCCAGCAGCTTATGGGGCCGCGGGGGCAATCAGCCCCAGCATTTT.

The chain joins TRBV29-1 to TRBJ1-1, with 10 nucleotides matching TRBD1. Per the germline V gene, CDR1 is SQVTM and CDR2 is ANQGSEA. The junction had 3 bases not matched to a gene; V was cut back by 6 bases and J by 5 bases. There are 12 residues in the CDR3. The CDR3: CSVGQGGTEAFF. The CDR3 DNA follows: TGCAGCGTCGGACAGGGGGGGACTGAAGCTTTCTTT.

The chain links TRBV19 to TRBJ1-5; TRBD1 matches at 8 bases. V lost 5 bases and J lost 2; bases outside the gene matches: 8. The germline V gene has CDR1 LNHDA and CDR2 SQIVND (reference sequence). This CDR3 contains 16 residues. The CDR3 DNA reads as TGTGCCAGTAGTGATCAGGGGGCGCGAGGCAATCAGCCCCAGCATTTT. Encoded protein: CASSDQGARGNQPQHF. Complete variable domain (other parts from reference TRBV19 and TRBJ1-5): DGGITQSPKYLFRKEGQNVTLSCEQNLNHDAMYWYRQDPGQGLRLIYYSQIVNDFQKGDIAEGYSVSREKKESFPLTVTSAQKNPTAFYLCASSDQGARGNQPQHFGDGTRLSIL.

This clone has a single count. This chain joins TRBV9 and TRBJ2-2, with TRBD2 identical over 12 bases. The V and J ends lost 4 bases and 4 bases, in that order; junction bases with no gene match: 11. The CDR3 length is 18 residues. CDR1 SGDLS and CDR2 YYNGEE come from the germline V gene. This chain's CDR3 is CASSFYTGLAGSTGELFF. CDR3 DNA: TGTGCCAGCAGCTTCTACACCGGACTAGCGGGGTCCACCGGGGAGCTGTTTTTT.

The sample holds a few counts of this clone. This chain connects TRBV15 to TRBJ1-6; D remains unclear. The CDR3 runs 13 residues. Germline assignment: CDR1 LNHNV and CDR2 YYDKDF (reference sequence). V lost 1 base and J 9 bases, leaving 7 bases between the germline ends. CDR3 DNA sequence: TGTGCCACCAGCAGAGTGACGGGTTCACCCCTCCACTTT. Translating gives CATSRVTGSPLHF.